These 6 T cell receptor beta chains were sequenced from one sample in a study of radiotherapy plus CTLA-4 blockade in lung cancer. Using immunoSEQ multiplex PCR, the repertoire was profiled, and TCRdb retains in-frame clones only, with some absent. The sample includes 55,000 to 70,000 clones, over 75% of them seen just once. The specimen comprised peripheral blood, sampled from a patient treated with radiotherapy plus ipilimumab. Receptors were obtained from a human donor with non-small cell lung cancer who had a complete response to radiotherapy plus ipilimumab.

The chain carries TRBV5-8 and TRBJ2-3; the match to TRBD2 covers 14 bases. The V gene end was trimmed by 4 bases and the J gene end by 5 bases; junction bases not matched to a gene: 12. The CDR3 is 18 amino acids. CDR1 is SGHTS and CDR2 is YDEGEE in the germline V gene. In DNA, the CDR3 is TGTGCCAGCAGCCGTGCCGGGACTAGCGGGGGACCTGTAGATACGCAGTATTTT. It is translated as CASSRAGTSGGPVDTQYF.

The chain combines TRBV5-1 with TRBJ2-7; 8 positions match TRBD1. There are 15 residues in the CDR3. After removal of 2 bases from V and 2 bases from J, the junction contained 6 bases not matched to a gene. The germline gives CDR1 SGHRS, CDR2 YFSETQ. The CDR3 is CASSFTTGQAYEQYV. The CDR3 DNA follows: TGCGCCAGCAGCTTCACTACGGGACAGGCCTACGAGCAGTACGTC.

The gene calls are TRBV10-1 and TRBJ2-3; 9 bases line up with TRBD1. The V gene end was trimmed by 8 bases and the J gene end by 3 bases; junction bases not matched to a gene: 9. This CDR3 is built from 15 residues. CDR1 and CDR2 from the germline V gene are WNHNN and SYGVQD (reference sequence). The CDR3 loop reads CASGSGGTGTDTQYF. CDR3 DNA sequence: TGCGCCAGCGGAAGTGGTGGGACAGGGACAGATACGCAGTATTTT.

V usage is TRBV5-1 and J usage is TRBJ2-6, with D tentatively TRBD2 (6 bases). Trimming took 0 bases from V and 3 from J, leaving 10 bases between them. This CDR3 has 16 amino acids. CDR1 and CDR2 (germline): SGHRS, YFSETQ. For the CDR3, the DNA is TGCGCCAGCAGCTTGGAACTAGCAGGTGGGGCCAACGTCCTGACTTTC. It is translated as CASSLELAGGANVLTF.

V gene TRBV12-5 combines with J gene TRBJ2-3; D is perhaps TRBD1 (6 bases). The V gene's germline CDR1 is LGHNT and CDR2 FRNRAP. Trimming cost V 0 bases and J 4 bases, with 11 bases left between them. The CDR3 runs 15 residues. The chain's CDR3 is CASGLVQGGADTQYF. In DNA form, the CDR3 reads TGTGCTAGTGGTTTGGTACAGGGTGGGGCAGATACGCAGTATTTT.

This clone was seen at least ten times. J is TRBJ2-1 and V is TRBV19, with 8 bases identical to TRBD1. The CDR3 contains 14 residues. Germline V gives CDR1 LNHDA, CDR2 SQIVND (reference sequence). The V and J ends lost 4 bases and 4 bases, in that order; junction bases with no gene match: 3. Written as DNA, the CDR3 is TGTGCCAGTAGTAAGGGACAGGAATACAATGAGCAGTTCTTC. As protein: CASSKGQEYNEQFF.